Following are 7 T cell receptor beta chains from one sample sequenced in a study of CXCR3-negative and CXCR3-positive naive CD8 T cells. The study's findings and limits: Hydrophobicity of TRB CDR3s was greater in CXCR3-positive naive cells than in CXCR3-negative naive cells.

UMI-labeled 5' RACE yielded the TRB cDNA libraries. TCRdb re-called the 5' RACE reads and gives one entry per CDR3 protein, without DNA. In total, the table holds about 110,000 distinct CDR3 sequences. Their cognate antigens are unknown. The sample was naive CXCR3+ CD8+ T cells from blood. Subset defined: CD45RO-CCR7+CD27+CD95- naive CD8+ T cells expressing CXCR3 (TNR3+). The origin of the receptors is a human donor in good health. Some clones in this sample may be carry-over from other donors' samples.

The chain recombines TRBV13 with TRBJ1-2. Germline CDR1 PRHDT, CDR2 FYEKMQ (reference sequence). The CDR3 is 14 residues long. The CDR3 region is CASSPILGEAGYTF.

This CDR3 is CSASSPQKAEAFF. V is TRBV20-1 and J is TRBJ1-1; lacking DNA, the TRBD1 call made by TCRdb goes unchecked. Germline CDR1 is DFQATT and CDR2 is SNEGSKA (reference sequence). The CDR3 sequence is 13 residues long.

V gene TRBV20-1 combines with J gene TRBJ1-1; TCRdb indicates TRBD1, and absent DNA this call remains unverified. CDR3 length: 15 amino acids. Germline CDR1 DFQATT, CDR2 SNEGSKA (reference sequence). The CDR3 sequence: CSASPKQGTLIEAFF.

The chain uses TRBV25-1 and TRBJ2-5; the D call of TRBD1 rests on TCRdb alone, since no DNA is present to check it. Germline lookup yields CDR1 MGHDK and CDR2 SYGVNS. The CDR3 contains 14 residues. The CDR3 region is CASSEWGSQETQYF.

The chain is built from TRBV28 and TRBJ1-4. The CDR3 runs 16 residues. Germline loops: CDR1 MDHEN, CDR2 SYDVKM. The CDR3 protein is CASSPPRWGGGEKLFF.

The chain uses TRBV19 and TRBJ2-7; TCRdb reports TRBD2, a call that lacks DNA to check it against. Per germline, CDR1 LNHDA and CDR2 SQIVND (reference sequence). CDR3 size: 18 residues. The CDR3 sequence is CASSSRRTSGRTNYEQYF.

This chain joins TRBV5-1 and TRBJ2-2. CDR1 is SGHRS and CDR2 is YFSETQ in the germline V gene. The CDR3 runs 12 residues. CDR3 sequence reads: CASSFATGELFF.